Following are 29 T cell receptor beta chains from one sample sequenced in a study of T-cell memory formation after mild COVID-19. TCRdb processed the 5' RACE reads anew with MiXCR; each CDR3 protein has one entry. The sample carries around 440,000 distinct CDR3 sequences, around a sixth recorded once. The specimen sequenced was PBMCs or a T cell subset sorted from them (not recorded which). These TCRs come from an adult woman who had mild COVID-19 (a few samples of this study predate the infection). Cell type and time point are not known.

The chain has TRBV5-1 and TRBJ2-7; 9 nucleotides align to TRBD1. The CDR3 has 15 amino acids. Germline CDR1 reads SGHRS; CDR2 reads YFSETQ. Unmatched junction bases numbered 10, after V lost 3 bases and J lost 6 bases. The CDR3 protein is CASSYYPTGGSEQYF. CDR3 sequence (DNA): TGCGCCAGCAGCTACTATCCTACAGGGGGCTCCGAGCAGTACTTC. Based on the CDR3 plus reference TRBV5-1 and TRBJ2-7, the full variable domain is KAGVTQTPRYLIKTRGQQVTLSCSPISGHRSVSWYQQTPGQGLQFLFEYFSETQRNKGNFPGRFSGRQFSNSRSEMNVSTLELGDSALYLCASSYYPTGGSEQYFGPGTRLTVT.

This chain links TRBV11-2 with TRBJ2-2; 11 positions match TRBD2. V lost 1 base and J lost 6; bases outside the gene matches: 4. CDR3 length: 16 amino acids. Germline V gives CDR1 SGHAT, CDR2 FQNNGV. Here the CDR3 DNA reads TGTGCCAGCAGCTTAGTACTAGCGGGAGTCTCCGGGGAGCTGTTTTTT. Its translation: CASSLVLAGVSGELFF.

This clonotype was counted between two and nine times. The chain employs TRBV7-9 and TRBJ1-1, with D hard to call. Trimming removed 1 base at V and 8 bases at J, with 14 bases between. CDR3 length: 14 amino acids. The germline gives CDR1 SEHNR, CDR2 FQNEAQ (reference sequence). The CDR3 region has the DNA TGTGCCAGCAGCTTAGACGCCACTCGCGACGAAGCTTTCTTT. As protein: CASSLDATRDEAFF.

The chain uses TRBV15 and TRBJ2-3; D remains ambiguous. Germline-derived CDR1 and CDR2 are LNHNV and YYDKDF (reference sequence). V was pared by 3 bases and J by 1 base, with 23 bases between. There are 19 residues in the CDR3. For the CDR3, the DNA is TGTGCCACCAGCAGCCGACGTTGGGAACGCAGTCTTGGCACAGATACGCAGTATTTT. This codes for CATSSRRWERSLGTDTQYF.

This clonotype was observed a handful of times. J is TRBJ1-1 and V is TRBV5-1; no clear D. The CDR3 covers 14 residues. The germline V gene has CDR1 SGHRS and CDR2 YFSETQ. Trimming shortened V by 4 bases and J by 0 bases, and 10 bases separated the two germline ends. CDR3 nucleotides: TGCGCCAGCAGCACCGGACCCATGAACACTGAAGCTTTCTTT. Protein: CASSTGPMNTEAFF.

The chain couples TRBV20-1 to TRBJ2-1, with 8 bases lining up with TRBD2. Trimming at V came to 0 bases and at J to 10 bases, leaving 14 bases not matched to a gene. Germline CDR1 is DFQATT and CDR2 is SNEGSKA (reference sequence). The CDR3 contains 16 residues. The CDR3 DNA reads TGCAGTGCTAGAGACCCTGTGAGCGGGAGTGGAAGAGAGCAGTTCTTC. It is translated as CSARDPVSGSGREQFF.

The CDR3 loop reads CSVGKLEEQYF. CDR3 DNA: TGCAGCGTGGGTAAATTGGAGGAGCAGTACTTC. The chain recombines TRBV29-1 with TRBJ2-7; D unclear. In germline, CDR1 is SQVTM, CDR2 ANQGSEA. The CDR3 is 11 amino acids. V was clipped by 6 bases and J by 7 bases, with 13 bases between them.

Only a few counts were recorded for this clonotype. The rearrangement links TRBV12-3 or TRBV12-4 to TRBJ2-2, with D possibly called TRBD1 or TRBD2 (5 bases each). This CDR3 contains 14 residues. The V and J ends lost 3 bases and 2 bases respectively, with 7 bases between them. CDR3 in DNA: TGTGCCAGCAGTTTTGGGACCAACACCGGGGAGCTGTTTTTT. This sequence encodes CASSFGTNTGELFF.

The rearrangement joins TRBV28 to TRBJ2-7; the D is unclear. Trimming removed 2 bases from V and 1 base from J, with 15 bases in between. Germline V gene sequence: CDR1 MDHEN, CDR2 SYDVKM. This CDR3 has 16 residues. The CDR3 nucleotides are TGTGCCAGCAGTTTAGGCCCGGAAAGCGTTTCCTACGAGCAGTACTTC. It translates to CASSLGPESVSYEQYF.

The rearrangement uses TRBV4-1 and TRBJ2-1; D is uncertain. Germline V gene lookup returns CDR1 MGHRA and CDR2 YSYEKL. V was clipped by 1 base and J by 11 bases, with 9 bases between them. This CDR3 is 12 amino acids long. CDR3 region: CASSQVANQQFF. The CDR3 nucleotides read TGCGCCAGCAGCCAAGTTGCGAACCAGCAGTTCTTC.

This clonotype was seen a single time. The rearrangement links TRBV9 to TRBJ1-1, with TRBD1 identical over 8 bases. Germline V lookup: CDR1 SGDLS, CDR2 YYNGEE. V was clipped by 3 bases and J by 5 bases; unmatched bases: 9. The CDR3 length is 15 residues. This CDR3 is CASSAPGGRPTEAFF. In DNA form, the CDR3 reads TGTGCCAGCAGCGCACCAGGGGGCAGGCCAACTGAAGCTTTCTTT. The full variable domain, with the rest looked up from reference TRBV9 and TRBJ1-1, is DSGVTQTPKHLITATGQRVTLRCSPRSGDLSVYWYQQSLDQGLQFLIQYYNGEERAKGNILERFSAQQFPDLHSELNLSSLELGDSALYFCASSAPGGRPTEAFFGQGTRLTVV.

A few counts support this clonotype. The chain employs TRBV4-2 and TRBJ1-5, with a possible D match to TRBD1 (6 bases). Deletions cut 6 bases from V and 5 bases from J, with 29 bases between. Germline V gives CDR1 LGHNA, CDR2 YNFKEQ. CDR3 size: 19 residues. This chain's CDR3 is CASSPVPGPGRGFHQPQHF. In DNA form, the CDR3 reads TGTGCCAGCAGTCCTGTACCGGGCCCGGGCAGGGGTTTCCATCAGCCCCAGCATTTT.

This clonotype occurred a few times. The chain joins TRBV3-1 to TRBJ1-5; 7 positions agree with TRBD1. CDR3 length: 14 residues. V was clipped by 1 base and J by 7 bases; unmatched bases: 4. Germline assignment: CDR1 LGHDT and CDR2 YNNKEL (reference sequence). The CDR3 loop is CASSQGAGGQPQHF. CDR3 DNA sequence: TGTGCCAGCAGCCAAGGGGCAGGGGGACAGCCCCAGCATTTT.

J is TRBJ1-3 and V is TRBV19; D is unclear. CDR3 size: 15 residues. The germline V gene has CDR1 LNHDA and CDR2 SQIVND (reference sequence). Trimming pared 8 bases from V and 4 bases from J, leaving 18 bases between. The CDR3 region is CASRPAGEPGNTIYF. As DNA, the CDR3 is TGTGCCAGTCGTCCTGCCGGGGAACCCGGAAACACCATATATTTT.

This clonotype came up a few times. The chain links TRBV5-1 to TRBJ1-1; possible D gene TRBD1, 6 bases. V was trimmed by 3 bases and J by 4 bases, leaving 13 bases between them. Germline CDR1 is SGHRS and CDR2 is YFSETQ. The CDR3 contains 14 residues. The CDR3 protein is CASSSDSVGTEAFF. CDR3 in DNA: TGCGCCAGCAGCTCGGACAGCGTCGGCACTGAAGCTTTCTTT.

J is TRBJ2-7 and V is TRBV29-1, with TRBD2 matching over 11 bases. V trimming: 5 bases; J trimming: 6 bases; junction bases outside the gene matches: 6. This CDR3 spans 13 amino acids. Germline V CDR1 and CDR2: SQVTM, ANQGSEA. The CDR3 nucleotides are TGCAGCGTTAGCCCTACTAGCGGGAGCGAGCAGTACTTC. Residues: CSVSPTSGSEQYF.

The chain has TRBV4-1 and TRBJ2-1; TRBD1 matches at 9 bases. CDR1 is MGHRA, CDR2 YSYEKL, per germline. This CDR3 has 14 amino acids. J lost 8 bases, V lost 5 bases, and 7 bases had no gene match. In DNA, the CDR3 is TGCGCCAGCAGCTCCCGACAGGGGGGCGATGAGCAGTTCTTC. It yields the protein CASSSRQGGDEQFF.

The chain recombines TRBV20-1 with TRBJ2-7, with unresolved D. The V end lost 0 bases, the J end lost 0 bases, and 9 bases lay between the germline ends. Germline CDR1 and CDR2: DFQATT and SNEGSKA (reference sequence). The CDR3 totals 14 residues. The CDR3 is CSARDLRNSYEQYF. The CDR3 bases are TGCAGTGCTAGAGATCTACGAAACTCCTACGAGCAGTACTTC.

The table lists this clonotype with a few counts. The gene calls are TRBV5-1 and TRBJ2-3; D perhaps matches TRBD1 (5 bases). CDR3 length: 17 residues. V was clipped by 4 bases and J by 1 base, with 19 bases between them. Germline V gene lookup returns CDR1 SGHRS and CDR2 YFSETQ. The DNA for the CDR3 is TGCGCCAGCAGCATGGATAGGGGTACTCTTGGCACAGATACGCAGTATTTT. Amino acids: CASSMDRGTLGTDTQYF.

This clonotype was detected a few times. The CDR3 sequence: CASSGQLMNTEAFF. CDR3 nucleotides: TGTGCCAGCAGCGGACAGCTCATGAACACTGAAGCTTTCTTT. This rearrangement joins TRBV7-9 to TRBJ1-1; tentative D call: TRBD1 (6 bases). The CDR3 is 14 amino acids. Germline values: CDR1 SEHNR, CDR2 FQNEAQ (reference sequence). V lost 5 bases and J lost 0, with 10 bases in between.

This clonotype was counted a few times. The CDR3 sequence: CASSQPIRGTDTQYF. The CDR3 DNA sequence: TGCGCCAGCAGCCAACCGATCAGGGGCACAGATACGCAGTATTTT. The V gene is TRBV4-1, the J gene TRBJ2-3, with D possibly matching TRBD1 (5 bases). The germline CDR1 and CDR2 sequences are MGHRA and YSYEKL. The V end lost 2 bases, the J end lost 1 base, and 10 bases lay between the germline ends. This CDR3 contains 15 residues.

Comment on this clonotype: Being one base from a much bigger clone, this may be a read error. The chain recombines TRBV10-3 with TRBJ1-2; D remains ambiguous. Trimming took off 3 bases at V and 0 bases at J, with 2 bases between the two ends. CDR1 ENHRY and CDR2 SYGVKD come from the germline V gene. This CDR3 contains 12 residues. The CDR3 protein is CAISETNYGYTF. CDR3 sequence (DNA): TGTGCCATCAGTGAAACTAACTATGGCTACACCTTC.

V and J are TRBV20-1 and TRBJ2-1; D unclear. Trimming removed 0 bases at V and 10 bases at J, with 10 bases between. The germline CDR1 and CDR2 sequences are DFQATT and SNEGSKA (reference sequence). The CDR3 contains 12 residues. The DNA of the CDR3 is TGCAGTGCTAGAGAGCTTCGCGCAGAGCAGTTCTTC. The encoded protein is CSARELRAEQFF.

The CDR3 sequence is CASSLVSGTGFSYEQYF. The CDR3 nucleotides are TGTGCCAGCAGCTTAGTTAGCGGGACAGGGTTCTCCTACGAGCAGTACTTC. The chain carries TRBV7-8 and TRBJ2-7, with D possibly being TRBD1 (9 bases). The CDR3 loop spans 17 amino acids. Trimming took 1 base from V and 0 from J, leaving 16 bases between them. Germline-derived CDR1 and CDR2 are SGHVS and FQNEAQ.

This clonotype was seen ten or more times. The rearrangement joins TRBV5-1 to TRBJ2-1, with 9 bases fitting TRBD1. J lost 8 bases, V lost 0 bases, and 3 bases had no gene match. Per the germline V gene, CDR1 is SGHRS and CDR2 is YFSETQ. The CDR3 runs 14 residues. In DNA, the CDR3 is TGCGCCAGCAGCTTGGGACAGGGGGGCGATGAGCAGTTCTTC. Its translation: CASSLGQGGDEQFF.

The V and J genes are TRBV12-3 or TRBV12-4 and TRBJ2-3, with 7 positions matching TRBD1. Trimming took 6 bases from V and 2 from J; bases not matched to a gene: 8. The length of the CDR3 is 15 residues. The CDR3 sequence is CASSHGQAPTDTQYF. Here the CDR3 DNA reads TGTGCCAGCAGCCACGGACAGGCCCCCACAGATACGCAGTATTTT.

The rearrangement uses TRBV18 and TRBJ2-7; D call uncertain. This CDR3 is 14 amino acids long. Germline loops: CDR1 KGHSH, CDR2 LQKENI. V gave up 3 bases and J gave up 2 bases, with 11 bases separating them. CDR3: CASSPNTNTYEQYF. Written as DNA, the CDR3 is TGTGCCAGCTCACCGAATACGAATACCTACGAGCAGTACTTC.

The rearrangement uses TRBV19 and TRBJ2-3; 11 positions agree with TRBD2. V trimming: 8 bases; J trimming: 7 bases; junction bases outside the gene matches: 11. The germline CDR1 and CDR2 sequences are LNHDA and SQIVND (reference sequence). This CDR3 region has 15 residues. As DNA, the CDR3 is TGTGCCAGTCGTCTGCTAGCGGGAGGAATCAATACGCAGTATTTT. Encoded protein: CASRLLAGGINTQYF. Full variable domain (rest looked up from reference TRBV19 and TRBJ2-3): DGGITQSPKYLFRKEGQNVTLSCEQNLNHDAMYWYRQDPGQGLRLIYYSQIVNDFQKGDIAEGYSVSREKKESFPLTVTSAQKNPTAFYLCASRLLAGGINTQYFGPGTRLTVL.

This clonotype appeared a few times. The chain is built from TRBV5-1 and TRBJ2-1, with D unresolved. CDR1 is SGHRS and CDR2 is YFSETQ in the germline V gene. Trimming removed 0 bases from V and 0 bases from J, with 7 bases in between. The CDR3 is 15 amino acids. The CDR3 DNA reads TGCGCCAGCAGCTTGGCCATAAGCTCCTACAATGAGCAGTTCTTC. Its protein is CASSLAISSYNEQFF.